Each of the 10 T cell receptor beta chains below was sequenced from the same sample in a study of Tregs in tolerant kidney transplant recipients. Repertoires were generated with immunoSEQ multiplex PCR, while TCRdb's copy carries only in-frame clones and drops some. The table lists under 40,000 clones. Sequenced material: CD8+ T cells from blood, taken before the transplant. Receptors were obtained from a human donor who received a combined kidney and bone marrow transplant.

CDR3 protein: CASSIITSNEQFF. The covered CDR3 bases are TGTGCCAGTAGTATAATAACTAGCAATGAG. This chain links TRBV19 with TRBJ2-1; TRBD2 is a possible D gene (5 bases). The read ends 3 residues early relative to the CDR3; the germline J gene fills the gap. The CDR3 consists of 13 residues. Germline CDR1 LNHDA, CDR2 SQIVND (reference sequence). Trimming shortened V by 2 bases and J by 6 bases, and 8 bases separated the two germline ends.

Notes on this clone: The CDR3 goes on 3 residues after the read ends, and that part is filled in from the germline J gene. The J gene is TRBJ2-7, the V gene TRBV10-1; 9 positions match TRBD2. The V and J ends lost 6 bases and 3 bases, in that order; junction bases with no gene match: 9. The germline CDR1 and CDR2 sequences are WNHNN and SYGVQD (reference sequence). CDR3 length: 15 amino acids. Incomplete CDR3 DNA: TGCGCCAGCAGGGGTAGCGGGAGCAGTATCTACGAG. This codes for CASRGSGSSIYE. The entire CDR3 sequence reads CASRGSGSSIYEQYF.

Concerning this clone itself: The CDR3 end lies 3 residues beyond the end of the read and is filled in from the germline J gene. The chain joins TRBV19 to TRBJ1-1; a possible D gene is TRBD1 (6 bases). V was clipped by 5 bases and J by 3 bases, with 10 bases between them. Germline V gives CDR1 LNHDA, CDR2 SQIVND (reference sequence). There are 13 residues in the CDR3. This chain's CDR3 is CASSDTGHTEAFF. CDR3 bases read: TGTGCCAGTAGTGACACAGGGCACACTGAA.

The sequenced CDR3 bases are TGCGCCAGCGTTCTTTTTAGCGGTCCCCAAGAGACC. It is translated as CASVLFSGPQET. The full CDR3 is CASVLFSGPQETQYF. V usage is TRBV5-1 and J usage is TRBJ2-5; D might be TRBD2 (6 bases). The read ends 3 residues shy of where the CDR3 ends; the end is completed using the germline J gene. V was shortened by 7 bases and J by 1 base, with 17 bases between the two germline ends. The CDR3 runs 15 residues. Germline V gene sequence: CDR1 SGHRS, CDR2 YFSETQ.

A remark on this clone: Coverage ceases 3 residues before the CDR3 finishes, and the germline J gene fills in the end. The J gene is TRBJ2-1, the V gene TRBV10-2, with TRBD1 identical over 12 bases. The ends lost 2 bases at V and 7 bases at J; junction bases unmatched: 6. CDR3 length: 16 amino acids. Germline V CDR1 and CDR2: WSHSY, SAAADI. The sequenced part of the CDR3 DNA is TGCGCCAGCAGTGAGCCGGGACAGGGGGCGAAAAATGAG. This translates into CASSEPGQGAKNE. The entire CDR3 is CASSEPGQGAKNEQFF.

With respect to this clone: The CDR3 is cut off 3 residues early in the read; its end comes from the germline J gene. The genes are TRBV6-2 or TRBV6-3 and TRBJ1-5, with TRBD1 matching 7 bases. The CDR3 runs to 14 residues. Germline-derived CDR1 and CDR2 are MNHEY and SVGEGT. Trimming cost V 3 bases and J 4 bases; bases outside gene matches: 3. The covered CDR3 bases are TGTGCCAGCAGTTATACAGGGGAAAATCAGCCC. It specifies CASSYTGENQP. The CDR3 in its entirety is CASSYTGENQPQHF.

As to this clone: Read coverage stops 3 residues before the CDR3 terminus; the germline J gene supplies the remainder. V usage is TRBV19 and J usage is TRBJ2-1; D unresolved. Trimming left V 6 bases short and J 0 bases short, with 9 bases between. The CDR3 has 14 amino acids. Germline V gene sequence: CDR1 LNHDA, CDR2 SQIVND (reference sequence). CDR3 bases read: TGTGCCAGTAGGCCTGCCAGCTCCTACAATGAG. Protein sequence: CASRPASSYNE. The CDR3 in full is CASRPASSYNEQFF.

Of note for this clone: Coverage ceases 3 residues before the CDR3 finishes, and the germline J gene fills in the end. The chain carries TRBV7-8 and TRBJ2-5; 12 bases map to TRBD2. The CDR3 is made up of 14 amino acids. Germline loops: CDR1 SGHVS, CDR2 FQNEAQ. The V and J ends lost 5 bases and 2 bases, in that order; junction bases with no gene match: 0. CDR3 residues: CASSGLAGQETQYF. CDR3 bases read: TGTGCCAGCAGCGGACTAGCGGGACAAGAGACC. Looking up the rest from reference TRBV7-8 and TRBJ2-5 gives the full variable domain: GAGVSQSPRYKVAKRGQDVALRCDPISGHVSLFWYQQALGQGPEFLTYFQNEAQLDKSGLPSDRFFAERPEGSVSTLKIQRTQQEDSAVYLCASSGLAGQETQYFGPGTRLLVL.

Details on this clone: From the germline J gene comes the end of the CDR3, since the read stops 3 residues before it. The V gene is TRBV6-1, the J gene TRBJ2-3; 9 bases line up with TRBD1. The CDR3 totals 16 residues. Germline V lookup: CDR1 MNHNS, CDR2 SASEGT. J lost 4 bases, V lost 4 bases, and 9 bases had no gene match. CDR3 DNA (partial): TGTGCCAGCAGTGGGGGGGACAGGGTCCTGGCAGATACG. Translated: CASSGGDRVLADT. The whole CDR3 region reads CASSGGDRVLADTQYF.

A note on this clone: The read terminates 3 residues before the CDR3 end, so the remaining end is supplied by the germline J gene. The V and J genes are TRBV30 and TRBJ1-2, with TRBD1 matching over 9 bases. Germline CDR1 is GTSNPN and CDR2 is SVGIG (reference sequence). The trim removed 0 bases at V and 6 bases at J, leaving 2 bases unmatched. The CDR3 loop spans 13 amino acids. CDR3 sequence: CAWSVGQGHGYTF. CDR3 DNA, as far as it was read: TGTGCCTGGAGTGTCGGACAGGGGCATGGC.